A selection of T cell receptor beta chains follows, all from one sample in a study of T-cell memory formation after mild COVID-19. TCRdb processed the 5' RACE reads anew with MiXCR; each CDR3 protein has one entry. Here the sample spans fewer than 150,000 distinct CDR3 sequences, over 15% being singletons. The sample taken for sequencing was PBMCs or a T cell subset sorted from them (not recorded which). Source of these receptors: a man aged 18 to 29 who had mild COVID-19 (a few samples of this study predate the infection). Cell type and time point are not known. CDR3s include the opening cysteine and the closing phenylalanine or tryptophan. Fields, in order: clone size, J gene, V gene, D gene, CDR3 protein, CDR3 DNA. The D gene is left open where the match is weak. A row's size may be missing; if present it is once, few, many or a size class.

clone_size: .
j_call: TRBJ1-2
v_call: TRBV29-1
d_call: TRBD1
cdr3_aa: CSVAGQNYGYTF
cdr3_nt: TGCAGCGTCGCGGGACAGAACTATGGCTACACCTTC

clone_size: .
j_call: TRBJ1-1
v_call: TRBV18
d_call: .
cdr3_aa: CASSPRTDTEAFF
cdr3_nt: TGTGCCAGCTCACCCCGGACAGACACTGAAGCTTTCTTT

clone_size: once
j_call: TRBJ2-5
v_call: TRBV7-2
d_call: TRBD2
cdr3_aa: CASSPSGLVETQYF
cdr3_nt: TGTGCCAGCAGCCCATCGGGACTAGTGGAGACCCAGTACTTC

clone_size: .
j_call: TRBJ1-1
v_call: TRBV20-1
d_call: .
cdr3_aa: CSATGGAQNTEAFF
cdr3_nt: TGCAGTGCCACCGGCGGGGCACAGAACACTGAAGCTTTCTTT

clone_size: .
j_call: TRBJ2-5
v_call: TRBV11-2
d_call: TRBD2
cdr3_aa: CASSQSAGLAEETQYF
cdr3_nt: TGTGCCAGCAGCCAAAGCGCGGGACTAGCGGAAGAGACCCAGTACTTC

clone_size: few
j_call: TRBJ2-5
v_call: TRBV18
d_call: .
cdr3_aa: CASSPPGALTYRGTQYF
cdr3_nt: TGTGCCAGCTCACCACCGGGGGCCCTAACTTACCGAGGGACCCAGTACTTC

clone_size: few
j_call: TRBJ2-3
v_call: TRBV12-3/TRBV12-4
d_call: TRBD1
cdr3_aa: CASSPQGNQETQYF
cdr3_nt: TGTGCCAGCAGCCCACAGGGGAATCAAGAGACGCAGTATTTT

clone_size: .
j_call: TRBJ2-2
v_call: TRBV2
d_call: TRBD1
cdr3_aa: CASSGQGANTGELFF
cdr3_nt: TGTGCCAGCAGTGGACAGGGTGCAAACACCGGGGAGCTGTTTTTT

clone_size: many
j_call: TRBJ2-2
v_call: TRBV7-3
d_call: .
cdr3_aa: CASSLSGTTGELFF
cdr3_nt: TGTGCCAGCAGCTTATCGGGGACCACCGGGGAGCTGTTTTTT

clone_size: .
j_call: TRBJ2-1
v_call: TRBV7-8
d_call: TRBD1
cdr3_aa: CASRQKPQGAPIENEQFF
cdr3_nt: TGTGCCAGCAGACAAAAGCCCCAGGGGGCACCAATAGAGAATGAGCAGTTCTTC

clone_size: .
j_call: TRBJ2-3
v_call: TRBV2
d_call: .
cdr3_aa: CASTGTDTQYF
cdr3_nt: TGTGCCAGCACCGGGACAGATACGCAGTATTTT

clone_size: few
j_call: TRBJ2-1
v_call: TRBV20-1
d_call: .
cdr3_aa: CSALTNRADEQFF
cdr3_nt: TGCAGTGCTCTTACAAACAGGGCTGATGAGCAGTTCTTC

clone_size: few
j_call: TRBJ2-1
v_call: TRBV7-2
d_call: .
cdr3_aa: CASSSDRGAYNEQFF
cdr3_nt: TGTGCCAGCAGCTCCGACCGTGGCGCCTACAATGAGCAGTTCTTC

clone_size: few
j_call: TRBJ2-3
v_call: TRBV5-7
d_call: .
cdr3_aa: CASSLLKGRTDTQYF
cdr3_nt: TGTGCCAGCAGCTTGCTTAAGGGACGCACAGATACGCAGTATTTT

clone_size: .
j_call: TRBJ2-1
v_call: TRBV4-2
d_call: TRBD2
cdr3_aa: CASSPKAGGRDNEQFF
cdr3_nt: TGTGCCAGCAGTCCCAAAGCGGGGGGGCGGGACAATGAGCAGTTCTTC

clone_size: .
j_call: TRBJ2-3
v_call: TRBV5-1
d_call: TRBD2
cdr3_aa: CASSGSSGGTFTDTQYF
cdr3_nt: TGCGCCAGCAGCGGTTCTAGCGGGGGGACCTTCACAGATACGCAGTATTTT

clone_size: .
j_call: TRBJ2-1
v_call: TRBV6-2/TRBV6-3
d_call: .
cdr3_aa: CASWRDPNNEQFF
cdr3_nt: TGTGCCAGCTGGAGGGACCCCAACAATGAGCAGTTCTTC

clone_size: few
j_call: TRBJ2-7
v_call: TRBV6-5
d_call: TRBD2
cdr3_aa: CASSSGGGGPYEQYF
cdr3_nt: TGTGCCAGCAGTTCCGGGGGGGGAGGCCCCTACGAGCAGTACTTC

clone_size: .
j_call: TRBJ1-2
v_call: TRBV7-2
d_call: TRBD1
cdr3_aa: CASSSGQFYGYTF
cdr3_nt: TGTGCCAGCAGCTCGGGACAGTTCTATGGCTACACCTTC

clone_size: .
j_call: TRBJ2-2
v_call: TRBV7-2
d_call: TRBD1
cdr3_aa: CASSLRRGQPTGELFF
cdr3_nt: TGTGCCAGCAGCTTAAGAAGGGGACAGCCAACCGGGGAGCTGTTTTTT

clone_size: few
j_call: TRBJ2-1
v_call: TRBV24-1
d_call: .
cdr3_aa: CATSDDTGLGYNEQFF
cdr3_nt: TGTGCCACCAGTGATGACACAGGGTTGGGTTACAATGAGCAGTTCTTC

clone_size: many
j_call: TRBJ2-7
v_call: TRBV7-6
d_call: .
cdr3_aa: CASSLAGVEQYF
cdr3_nt: TGTGCCAGCAGCTTAGCAGGGGTCGAGCAGTACTTC

clone_size: few
j_call: TRBJ1-5
v_call: TRBV3-1
d_call: .
cdr3_aa: CASSPQGEGYQPQHF
cdr3_nt: TGTGCCAGCAGCCCGCAAGGGGAGGGTTATCAGCCCCAGCATTTT

clone_size: few
j_call: TRBJ2-3
v_call: TRBV4-1
d_call: TRBD2
cdr3_aa: CASSQSGGAATQYF
cdr3_nt: TGCGCCAGCAGCCAATCGGGAGGAGCTGCTACGCAGTATTTT

clone_size: few
j_call: TRBJ1-4
v_call: TRBV13
d_call: .
cdr3_aa: CASSFVRGEKLFF
cdr3_nt: TGTGCCAGCAGCTTTGTGAGAGGAGAAAAACTGTTTTTT

clone_size: .
j_call: TRBJ2-1
v_call: TRBV4-1
d_call: TRBD2
cdr3_aa: CASSQFTLAGGGEQFF
cdr3_nt: TGCGCCAGCAGCCAATTCACACTAGCGGGGGGTGGAGAGCAGTTCTTC

clone_size: few
j_call: TRBJ2-3
v_call: TRBV7-8
d_call: TRBD2
cdr3_aa: CASSLGRRGGTDTQYF
cdr3_nt: TGTGCCAGCAGCTTAGGCCGGCGGGGGGGCACAGATACGCAGTATTTT

clone_size: .
j_call: TRBJ1-2
v_call: TRBV6-5
d_call: .
cdr3_aa: CASRQPPGYGYTF
cdr3_nt: TGTGCCAGCAGGCAACCCCCGGGCTATGGCTACACCTTC

clone_size: .
j_call: TRBJ2-1
v_call: TRBV7-2
d_call: .
cdr3_aa: CASSSVRGRNEQFF
cdr3_nt: TGTGCCAGCAGCTCTGTCCGGGGGAGGAATGAGCAGTTCTTC

clone_size: .
j_call: TRBJ1-1
v_call: TRBV6-5
d_call: .
cdr3_aa: CASSPPPGLGKIKAFF
cdr3_nt: TGTGCCAGCAGTCCCCCCCCGGGGTTGGGAAAAATAAAAGCTTTCTTT

clone_size: .
j_call: TRBJ2-3
v_call: TRBV27
d_call: .
cdr3_aa: CASSLAGRIDTQYF
cdr3_nt: TGTGCCAGCAGTTTAGCGGGGAGGATAGATACGCAGTATTTT

clone_size: .
j_call: TRBJ2-5
v_call: TRBV9
d_call: TRBD2
cdr3_aa: CASSVAPSGGGETQYF
cdr3_nt: TGTGCCAGCAGCGTAGCTCCTAGCGGGGGTGGAGAGACCCAGTACTTC

clone_size: few
j_call: TRBJ1-5
v_call: TRBV4-3
d_call: .
cdr3_aa: CASSQETDRNQPQHF
cdr3_nt: TGCGCCAGCAGCCAAGAGACAGATCGCAATCAGCCCCAGCATTTT

clone_size: .
j_call: TRBJ1-4
v_call: TRBV7-9
d_call: TRBD1
cdr3_aa: CASTPGQGDEKLFF
cdr3_nt: TGTGCCAGCACCCCGGGACAGGGAGATGAAAAACTGTTTTTT

clone_size: .
j_call: TRBJ1-3
v_call: TRBV5-1
d_call: .
cdr3_aa: CASSLGSGSSGNTIYF
cdr3_nt: TGCGCCAGCAGCTTGGGTTCGGGGAGCTCTGGAAACACCATATATTTT

clone_size: few
j_call: TRBJ2-5
v_call: TRBV5-1
d_call: TRBD2
cdr3_aa: CASSLAARGDDRETQYF
cdr3_nt: TGCGCCAGCAGCTTGGCCGCGCGGGGGGACGACCGAGAGACCCAGTACTTC

clone_size: few
j_call: TRBJ2-1
v_call: TRBV4-3
d_call: .
cdr3_aa: CASSQDPGHINEQFF
cdr3_nt: TGCGCCAGCAGCCAAGATCCGGGACACATTAATGAGCAGTTCTTC

clone_size: .
j_call: TRBJ2-1
v_call: TRBV7-9
d_call: TRBD1
cdr3_aa: CASSPGQGGLNEQFF
cdr3_nt: TGTGCCAGCAGCCCCGGACAGGGTGGTTTAAATGAGCAGTTCTTC

clone_size: .
j_call: TRBJ2-7
v_call: TRBV6-5
d_call: .
cdr3_aa: CASSYTRPGLGSYEQYF
cdr3_nt: TGTGCCAGCAGTTACACACGACCGGGCCTAGGCAGTTACGAGCAGTACTTC

clone_size: .
j_call: TRBJ2-5
v_call: TRBV6-5
d_call: .
cdr3_aa: CASSDLAPGTQYF
cdr3_nt: TGTGCCAGCAGCGACCTGGCCCCGGGGACCCAGTACTTC

clone_size: .
j_call: TRBJ2-7
v_call: TRBV20-1
d_call: .
cdr3_aa: CSASFQNYEQYF
cdr3_nt: TGCAGTGCTAGCTTCCAGAACTACGAGCAGTACTTC